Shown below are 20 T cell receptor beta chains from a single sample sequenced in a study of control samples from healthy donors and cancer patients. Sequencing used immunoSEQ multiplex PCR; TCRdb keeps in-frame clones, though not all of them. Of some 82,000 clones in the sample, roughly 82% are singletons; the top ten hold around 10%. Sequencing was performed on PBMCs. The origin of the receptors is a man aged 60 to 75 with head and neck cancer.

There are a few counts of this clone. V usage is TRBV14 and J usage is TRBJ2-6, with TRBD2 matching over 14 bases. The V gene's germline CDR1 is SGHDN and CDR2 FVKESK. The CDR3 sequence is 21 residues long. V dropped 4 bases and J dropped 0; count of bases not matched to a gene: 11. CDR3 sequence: CASSPMGLAGDSGSGANVLTF. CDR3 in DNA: TGTGCCAGCAGCCCCATGGGACTAGCGGGAGACTCCGGCTCTGGGGCCAACGTCCTGACTTTC.

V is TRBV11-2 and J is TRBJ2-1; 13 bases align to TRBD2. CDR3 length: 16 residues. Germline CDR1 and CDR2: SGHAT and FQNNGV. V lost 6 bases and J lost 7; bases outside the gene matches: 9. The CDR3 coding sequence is TGTGCCAGCAGGCAACTAGCGGGAGGGCCAAAAAATGAGCAGTTCTTC. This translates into CASRQLAGGPKNEQFF.

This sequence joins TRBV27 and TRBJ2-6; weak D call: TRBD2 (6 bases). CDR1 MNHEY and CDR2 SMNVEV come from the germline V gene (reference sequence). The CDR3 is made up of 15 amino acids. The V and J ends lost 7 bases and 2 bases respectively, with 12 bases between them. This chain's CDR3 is CASNPRGAGANVLTF. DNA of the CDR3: TGTGCCAGCAACCCACGCGGGGCTGGGGCCAACGTCCTGACTTTC.

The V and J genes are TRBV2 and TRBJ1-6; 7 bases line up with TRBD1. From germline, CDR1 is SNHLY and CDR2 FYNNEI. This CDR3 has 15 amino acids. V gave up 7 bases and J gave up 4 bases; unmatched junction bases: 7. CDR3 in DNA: TGTGCCAGCATGAAGGAGACAGGGTATAATTCACCCCTCCACTTT. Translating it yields CASMKETGYNSPLHF.

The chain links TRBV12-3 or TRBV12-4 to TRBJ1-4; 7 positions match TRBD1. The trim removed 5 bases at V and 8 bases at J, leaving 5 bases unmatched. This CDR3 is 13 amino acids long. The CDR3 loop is CASSPGQMEKLFF. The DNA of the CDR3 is TGTGCCAGCAGTCCGGGACAGATGGAAAAACTGTTTTTT.

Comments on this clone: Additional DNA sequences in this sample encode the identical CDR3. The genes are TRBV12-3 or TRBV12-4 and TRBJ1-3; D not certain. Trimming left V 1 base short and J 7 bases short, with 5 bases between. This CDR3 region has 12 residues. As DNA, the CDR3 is TGTGCCAGCAGTTTAGGTGGGAACACCATATATTTT. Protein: CASSLGGNTIYF.

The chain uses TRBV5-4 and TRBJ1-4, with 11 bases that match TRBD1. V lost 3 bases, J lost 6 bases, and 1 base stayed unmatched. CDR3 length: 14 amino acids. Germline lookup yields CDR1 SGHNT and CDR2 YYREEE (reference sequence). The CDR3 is CASSSGQGDEKLFF. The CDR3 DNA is TGTGCCAGCAGCTCGGGACAGGGGGATGAAAAACTGTTTTTT.

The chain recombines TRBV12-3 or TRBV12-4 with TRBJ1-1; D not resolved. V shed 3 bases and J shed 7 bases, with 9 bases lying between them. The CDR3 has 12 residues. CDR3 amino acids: CASSLRGGEAFF. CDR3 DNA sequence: TGTGCCAGCAGTTTGCGGGGAGGTGAAGCTTTCTTT.

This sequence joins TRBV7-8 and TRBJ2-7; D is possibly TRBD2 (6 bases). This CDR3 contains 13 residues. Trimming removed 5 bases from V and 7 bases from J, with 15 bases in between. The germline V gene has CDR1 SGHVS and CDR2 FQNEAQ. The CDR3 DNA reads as TGTGCCAGCAGCAAAACGCCAGGGAGGGAGCAGTACTTC. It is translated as CASSKTPGREQYF.

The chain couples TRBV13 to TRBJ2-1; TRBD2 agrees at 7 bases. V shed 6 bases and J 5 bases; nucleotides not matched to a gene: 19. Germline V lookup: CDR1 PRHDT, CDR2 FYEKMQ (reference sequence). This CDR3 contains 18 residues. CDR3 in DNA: TGTGCCAGCAGAGTCATTACCTGGGCTAGCGGTCGGGACAATGAGCAGTTCTTC. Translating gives CASRVITWASGRDNEQFF. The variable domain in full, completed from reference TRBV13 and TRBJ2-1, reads AAGVIQSPRHLIKEKRETATLKCYPIPRHDTVYWYQQGPGQDPQFLISFYEKMQSDKGSIPDRFSAQQFSDYHSELNMSSLELGDSALYFCASRVITWASGRDNEQFFGPGTRLTVL.

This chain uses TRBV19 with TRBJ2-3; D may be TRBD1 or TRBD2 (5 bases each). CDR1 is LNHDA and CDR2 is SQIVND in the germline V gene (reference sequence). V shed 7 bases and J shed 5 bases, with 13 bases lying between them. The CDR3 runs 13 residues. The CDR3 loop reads CASTPRGVDTQYF. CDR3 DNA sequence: TGTGCCAGTACCCCGAGGGGCGTAGATACGCAGTATTTT.

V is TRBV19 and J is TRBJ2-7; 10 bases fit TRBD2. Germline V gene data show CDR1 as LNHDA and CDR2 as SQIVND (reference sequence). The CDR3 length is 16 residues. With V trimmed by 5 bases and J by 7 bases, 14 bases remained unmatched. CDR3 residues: CASSPRTSGGAGEQYF. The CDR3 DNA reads TGTGCCAGTAGTCCTCGGACTAGCGGAGGGGCGGGGGAGCAGTACTTC.

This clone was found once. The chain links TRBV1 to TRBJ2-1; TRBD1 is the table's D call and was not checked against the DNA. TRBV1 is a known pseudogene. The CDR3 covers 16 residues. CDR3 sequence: CTSSQVGGSSYNEQFF. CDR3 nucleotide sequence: TGCACCAGCAGCCAAGTTGGGGGCAGCTCCTACAATGAGCAGTTCTTC.

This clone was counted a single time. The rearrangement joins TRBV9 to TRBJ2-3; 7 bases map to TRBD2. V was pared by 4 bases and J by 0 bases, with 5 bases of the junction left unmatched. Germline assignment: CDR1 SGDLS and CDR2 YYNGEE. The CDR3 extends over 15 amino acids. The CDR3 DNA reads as TGTGCCAGCAGCAAGCGGGACTCCAGCACAGATACGCAGTATTTT. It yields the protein CASSKRDSSTDTQYF. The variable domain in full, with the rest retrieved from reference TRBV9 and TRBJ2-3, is DSGVTQTPKHLITATGQRVTLRCSPRSGDLSVYWYQQSLDQGLQFLIQYYNGEERAKGNILERFSAQQFPDLHSELNLSSLELGDSALYFCASSKRDSSTDTQYFGPGTRLTVL.

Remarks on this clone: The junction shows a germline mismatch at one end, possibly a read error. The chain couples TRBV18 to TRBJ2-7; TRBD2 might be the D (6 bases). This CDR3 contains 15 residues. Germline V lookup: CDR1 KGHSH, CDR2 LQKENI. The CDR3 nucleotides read TGTGCCAGCACACCGCCCGGGACTCCCGACTACGAGCAGTACTTC. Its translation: CASTPPGTPDYEQYF. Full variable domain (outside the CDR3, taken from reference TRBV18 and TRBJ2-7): NAGVMQNPRHLVRRRGQEARLRCSPMKGHSHVYWYRQLPEEGLKFMVYLQKENIIDESGMPKERFSAEFPKEGPSILRIQQVVRGDSAAYFCASTPPGTPDYEQYFGPGTRLTVT.

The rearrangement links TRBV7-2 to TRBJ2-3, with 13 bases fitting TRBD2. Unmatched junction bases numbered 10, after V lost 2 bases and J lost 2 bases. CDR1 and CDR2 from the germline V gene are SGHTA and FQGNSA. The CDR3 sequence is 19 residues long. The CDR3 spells CASSLRIGTSGKSTDTQYF. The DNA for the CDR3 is TGTGCCAGCAGCTTAAGAATAGGGACTAGCGGGAAGTCCACAGATACGCAGTATTTT.

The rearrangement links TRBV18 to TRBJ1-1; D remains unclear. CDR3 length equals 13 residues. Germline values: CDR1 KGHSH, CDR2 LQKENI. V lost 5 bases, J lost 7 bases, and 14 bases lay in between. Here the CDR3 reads CASSGRTDNEAFF. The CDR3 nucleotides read TGTGCCAGCTCAGGACGCACAGATAATGAAGCTTTCTTT.

The CDR3 DNA reads as TGCGCCAGCAGCTTTCAAACAACTAATGAAAAACTGTTTTTT. It codes for CASSFQTTNEKLFF. The chain is built from TRBV5-1 and TRBJ1-4, with unresolved D. CDR1 SGHRS and CDR2 YFSETQ come from the germline V gene. The CDR3 has 14 amino acids. Trimming stripped 2 bases from V and 0 bases from J, with 5 bases between.

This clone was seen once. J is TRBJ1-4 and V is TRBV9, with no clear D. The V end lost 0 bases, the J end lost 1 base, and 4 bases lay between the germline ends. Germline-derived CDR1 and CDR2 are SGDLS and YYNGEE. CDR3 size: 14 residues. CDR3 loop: CASSVGGTNEKLFF. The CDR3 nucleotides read TGTGCCAGCAGCGTAGGGGGAACTAATGAAAAACTGTTTTTT.

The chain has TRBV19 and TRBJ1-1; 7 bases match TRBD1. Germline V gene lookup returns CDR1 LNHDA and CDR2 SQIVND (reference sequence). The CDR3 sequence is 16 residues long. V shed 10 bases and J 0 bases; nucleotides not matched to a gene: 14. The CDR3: CATIGAGGGMNTEAFF. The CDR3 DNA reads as TGTGCCACCATAGGGGCAGGGGGTGGCATGAACACTGAAGCTTTCTTT.